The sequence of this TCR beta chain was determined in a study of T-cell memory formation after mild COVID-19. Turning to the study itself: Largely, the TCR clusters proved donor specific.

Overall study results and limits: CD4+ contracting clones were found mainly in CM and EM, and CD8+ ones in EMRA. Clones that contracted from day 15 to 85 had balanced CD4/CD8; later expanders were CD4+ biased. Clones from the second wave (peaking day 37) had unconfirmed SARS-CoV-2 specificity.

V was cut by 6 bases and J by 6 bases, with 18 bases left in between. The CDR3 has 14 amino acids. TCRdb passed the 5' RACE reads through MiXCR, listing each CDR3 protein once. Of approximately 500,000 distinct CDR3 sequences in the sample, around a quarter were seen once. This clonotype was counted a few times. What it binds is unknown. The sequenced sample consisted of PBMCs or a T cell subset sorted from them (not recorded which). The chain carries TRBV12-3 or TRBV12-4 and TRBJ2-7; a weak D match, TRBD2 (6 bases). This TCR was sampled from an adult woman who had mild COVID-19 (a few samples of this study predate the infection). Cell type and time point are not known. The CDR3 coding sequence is TGTGCCAGCAGCGCTACGACTAGTTCGGGCGAGCAGTACTTC. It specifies CASSATTSSGEQYF.